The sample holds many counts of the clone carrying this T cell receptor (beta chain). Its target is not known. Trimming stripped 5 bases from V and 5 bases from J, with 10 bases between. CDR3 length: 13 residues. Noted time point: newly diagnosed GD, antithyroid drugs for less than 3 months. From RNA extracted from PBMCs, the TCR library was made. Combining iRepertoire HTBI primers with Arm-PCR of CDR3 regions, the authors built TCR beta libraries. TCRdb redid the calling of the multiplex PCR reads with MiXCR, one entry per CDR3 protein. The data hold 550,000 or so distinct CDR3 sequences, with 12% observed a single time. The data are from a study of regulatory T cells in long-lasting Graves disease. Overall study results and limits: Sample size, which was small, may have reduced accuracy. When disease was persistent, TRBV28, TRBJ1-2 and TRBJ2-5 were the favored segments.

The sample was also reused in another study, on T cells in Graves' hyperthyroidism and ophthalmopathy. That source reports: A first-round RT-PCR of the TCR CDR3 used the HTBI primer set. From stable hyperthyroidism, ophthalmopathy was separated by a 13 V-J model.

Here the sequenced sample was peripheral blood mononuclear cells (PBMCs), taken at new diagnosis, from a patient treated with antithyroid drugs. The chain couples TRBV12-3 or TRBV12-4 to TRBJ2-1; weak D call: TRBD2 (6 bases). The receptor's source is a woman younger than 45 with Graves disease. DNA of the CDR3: TGTGCCAGCAGTCGACGACTAGACAATGAGCAGTTCTTC. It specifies CASSRRLDNEQFF.